Following are 22 T cell receptor beta chains from one sample sequenced in a study of blood T cell repertoires in COVID-19. Data came from immunoSEQ multiplex PCR; TCRdb stores just in-frame clones and leaves some out. The sample has approximately 350,000 clones, around 80% seen once. The sequencing sample was made of peripheral blood. These receptors were taken from a man in his thirties or forties with active or convalescent COVID-19.

The chain joins TRBV18 to TRBJ1-6; 8 positions match TRBD1. Germline V gives CDR1 KGHSH, CDR2 LQKENI. The CDR3 has 15 residues. After removal of 0 bases from V and 10 bases from J, the junction contained 5 bases not matched to a gene. The CDR3 protein is CASSPPTGDHSPLHF. CDR3 bases: TGTGCCAGCTCACCACCGACAGGGGACCACTCACCCCTCCACTTT.

The rearrangement links TRBV5-4 to TRBJ2-5; D may be TRBD1 (5 bases). The CDR3 is 14 residues long. The germline gives CDR1 SGHNT, CDR2 YYREEE (reference sequence). Deletions cut 6 bases from V and 2 bases from J, with 14 bases between. CDR3 in amino acids: CASTRQRRQETQYF. The DNA for the CDR3 is TGTGCCAGCACCCGACAGCGACGACAAGAGACCCAGTACTTC.

This rearrangement joins TRBV3-1 (or the pseudogene TRBV3-2) to TRBJ2-2; 13 nucleotides align to TRBD2. The junction had 9 bases not matched to a gene; V was cut back by 4 bases and J by 1 base. Looked up from germline, CDR1 is LGHDT and CDR2 is YNNKEL (reference sequence). CDR3 length: 19 residues. Here the CDR3 DNA reads TGTGCCAGCAGCCCATCAGTAGGGACTAGCGGGATGAACACCGGGGAGCTGTTTTTT. It codes for CASSPSVGTSGMNTGELFF.

The chain links TRBV3-1 (or the pseudogene TRBV3-2) to TRBJ1-5; no reliable D call. The CDR3 is made up of 13 amino acids. V was shortened by 0 bases and J by 6 bases, with 6 bases between the two germline ends. Germline loops: CDR1 LGHDT, CDR2 YNNKEL (reference sequence). Here the CDR3 DNA reads TGTGCCAGCAGCCAAGAGGAGTGTCAGCCCCAGCATTTT. The encoded protein is CASSQEECQPQHF.

The gene calls are TRBV11-2 and TRBJ1-4, with D unresolved. The CDR3 runs to 15 residues. CDR1 is SGHAT and CDR2 is FQNNGV in the germline V gene. Trimming took 5 bases from V and 4 from J, leaving 14 bases between them. The CDR3 sequence is CASSPTHRNNEKLFF. As DNA, the CDR3 is TGTGCCAGCAGCCCAACGCACAGAAATAATGAAAAACTGTTTTTT.

The chain is built from TRBV10-3 and TRBJ2-5; D may be TRBD1 (5 bases). The CDR3 consists of 13 residues. The V gene lost 3 bases and the J gene lost 5 bases, with 10 bases spanning the gap. The germline gives CDR1 ENHRY, CDR2 SYGVKD. CDR3 in DNA: TGTGCCATCAGTGAACCAGGGCTCGAGACCCAGTACTTC. Translation gives CAISEPGLETQYF.

The CDR3 here is CASSQDCTRSYGYTF. CDR3 coding DNA: TGTGCCAGCAGCCAAGATTGCACGAGGAGCTATGGCTACACCTTC. The chain combines TRBV3-1 (or the pseudogene TRBV3-2) with TRBJ1-2; D is uncertain. Germline values: CDR1 LGHDT, CDR2 YNNKEL (reference sequence). V was trimmed by 0 bases and J by 4 bases, leaving 12 bases between them. CDR3 size: 15 residues.

The rearrangement joins TRBV30 to TRBJ2-7; possible D gene TRBD2, 5 bases. Per the germline V gene, CDR1 is GTSNPN and CDR2 is SVGIG (reference sequence). The CDR3 runs 14 residues. Between the trimmed V and J ends, which lost 5 bases and 2 bases, there was a span of 16 bases. The CDR3 sequence is CAWATRRLAYEQYF. The CDR3 coding sequence is TGTGCCTGGGCGACGCGGAGGCTAGCCTACGAGCAGTACTTC.

The V gene is TRBV7-2, the J gene TRBJ1-4; TRBD1 matches at 8 bases. V was clipped by 4 bases and J by 15 bases; unmatched bases: 7. CDR3 length: 12 amino acids. CDR1 is SGHTA, CDR2 FQGNSA, per germline. The CDR3 protein is CASSSARGRVFF. The CDR3 DNA sequence: TGTGCCAGCAGCTCGGCCAGGGGGCGGGTGTTTTTT.

The CDR3 DNA follows: TGTGCCAGCAGTACGGGACAGGGGGGCAATCAGCCCCAGCATTTT. Its translation: CASSTGQGGNQPQHF. V gene TRBV6-2 or TRBV6-3 combines with J gene TRBJ1-5; TRBD1 aligns across 11 bases. The junction had 2 bases not matched to a gene; V was cut back by 5 bases and J by 2 bases. CDR1 MNHEY and CDR2 SVGEGT come from the germline V gene. The CDR3 is 15 residues long.

The chain has TRBV19 and TRBJ2-7, with D possibly TRBD1 on 6 matching bases. Trimming removed 5 bases at V and 4 bases at J, with 9 bases between. The CDR3 sequence is 12 residues long. Per the germline V gene, CDR1 is LNHDA and CDR2 is SQIVND (reference sequence). The CDR3 DNA sequence: TGTGCCAGTAGTTCCGGACAGTACGAGCAGTACTTC. Encoded protein: CASSSGQYEQYF. Using reference TRBV19 and TRBJ2-7 for the parts outside the CDR3, the full variable domain is DGGITQSPKYLFRKEGQNVTLSCEQNLNHDAMYWYRQDPGQGLRLIYYSQIVNDFQKGDIAEGYSVSREKKESFPLTVTSAQKNPTAFYLCASSSGQYEQYFGPGTRLTVT.

This chain links TRBV7-2 with TRBJ2-3; D gene ambiguous. This CDR3 is 14 amino acids long. The germline V gene has CDR1 SGHTA and CDR2 FQGNSA. The V end was cut by 1 base, the J end by 1 base, with 6 bases between. DNA for the CDR3: TGTGCCAGCAGCTTAGGCCTAGGCACAGATACGCAGTATTTT. Translating gives CASSLGLGTDTQYF.

The chain carries TRBV4-1 and TRBJ2-7; 7 bases line up with TRBD1. The J segment lost 2 bases and the V segment lost 0 bases, leaving 4 bases of the junction unmatched. CDR1 and CDR2 (germline): MGHRA, YSYEKL. The CDR3 covers 15 residues. CDR3 in amino acids: CASSQDNRGAYEQYF. The CDR3 DNA follows: TGCGCCAGCAGCCAAGATAACAGGGGTGCCTACGAGCAGTACTTC.

The rearrangement links TRBV28 to TRBJ2-1, with 12 positions matching TRBD2. V was pared by 2 bases and J by 7 bases, with 12 bases of the junction left unmatched. CDR3 length: 18 amino acids. Germline loops: CDR1 MDHEN, CDR2 SYDVKM. CDR3 coding DNA: TGTGCCAGCAGTTTAGGGTCTAGCGGGAGGGCCCTAGGTAATGAGCAGTTCTTC. It is translated as CASSLGSSGRALGNEQFF.

The chain combines TRBV3-1 (or the pseudogene TRBV3-2) with TRBJ2-5; D is possibly TRBD1 (6 bases). Germline V gene lookup returns CDR1 LGHDT and CDR2 YNNKEL (reference sequence). With 1 base removed from V and 5 bases from J, the gap between germline ends came to 14 bases. This CDR3 has 15 amino acids. The CDR3 is CASSQVGHGRETQYF. In DNA, the CDR3 is TGTGCCAGCAGCCAAGTGGGACACGGAAGGGAGACCCAGTACTTC.

This clone was observed a handful of times. The chain carries TRBV5-4 and TRBJ1-2; 9 nucleotides match TRBD1. CDR1 is SGHNT and CDR2 is YYREEE in the germline V gene (reference sequence). Trimming took 4 bases from V and 8 from J; bases not matched to a gene: 9. There are 14 residues in the CDR3. The CDR3 here is CASSVGQGVRGYTF. CDR3 sequence (DNA): TGTGCCAGCAGCGTGGGACAGGGTGTTCGCGGCTACACCTTC. The whole variable domain, filled in from reference TRBV5-4 and TRBJ1-2, reads ETGVTQSPTHLIKTRGQQVTLRCSSQSGHNTVSWYQQALGQGPQFIFQYYREEENGRGNFPPRFSGLQFPNYSSELNVNALELDDSALYLCASSVGQGVRGYTFGSGTRLTVV.

The rearrangement links TRBV27 to TRBJ1-4, with 7 nucleotides matching TRBD1. V lost 5 bases, J lost 11 bases, and 5 bases stayed unmatched. CDR1 and CDR2 (germline): MNHEY, SMNVEV (reference sequence). This CDR3 has 12 residues. The CDR3 region is CASSPRTGKLFF. In nucleotides, the CDR3 is TGTGCCAGCAGTCCACGGACAGGTAAACTGTTTTTT.

On this clone: The sample holds other DNA sequences that translate to the same CDR3. J is TRBJ1-2 and V is TRBV12-3 or TRBV12-4; D uncertain. This CDR3 contains 13 residues. V was pared by 3 bases and J by 3 bases, with 8 bases between. CDR3 nucleotide sequence: TGTGCCAGCAGTTTGAGGGTGGACTATGGCTACACCTTC. Residues: CASSLRVDYGYTF.

The chain employs TRBV30 and TRBJ1-2, with 9 bases aligning to TRBD1. J lost 4 bases, V lost 8 bases, and 5 bases had no gene match. This CDR3 is 12 amino acids long. CDR1 and CDR2 from the germline V gene are GTSNPN and SVGIG (reference sequence). In nucleotides, the CDR3 is TGTGCCACAGGACAGGGGAGCTATGGCTACACCTTC. The encoded protein is CATGQGSYGYTF.

The chain recombines TRBV29-1 with TRBJ2-1; 10 nucleotides match TRBD2. With V trimmed by 7 bases and J by 4 bases, 1 base remained unmatched. This CDR3 is built from 12 residues. Germline CDR1 reads SQVTM; CDR2 reads ANQGSEA. The CDR3: CSGAGGYNEQFF. The CDR3 region has the DNA TGCAGCGGAGCGGGAGGGTACAATGAGCAGTTCTTC.

The V and J genes are TRBV24-1 and TRBJ1-2, with 7 bases fitting TRBD1. V lost 6 bases to trimming and J lost 6 bases; unmatched junction nucleotides: 6. Germline lookup yields CDR1 KGHDR and CDR2 SFDVKD. The CDR3 spans 13 residues. The DNA for the CDR3 is TGTGCCACCAGTACACGACAGGGCCATGGCTACACCTTC. This translates into CATSTRQGHGYTF.

The V gene is TRBV6-6, the J gene TRBJ2-5, with 8 nucleotides matching TRBD1. CDR3 length: 14 residues. V lost 4 bases, J lost 4 bases, and 5 bases stayed unmatched. CDR1 and CDR2 (germline): MNHNY, SVGAGI (reference sequence). As DNA, the CDR3 is TGTGCCAGCAGTTCGACAGGGGACCGAGAGACCCAGTACTTC. It is translated as CASSSTGDRETQYF.